This T cell receptor beta chain was identified in a study of CD8 T cells in Susac syndrome. Study in general: When their blood was taken, patients with Susac syndrome were therapy-naive, taking corticosteroids, or taking intravenous immunoglobulin alone.

Random hexamers primed reverse transcription of about 0.5 to 1 ug RNA. It was immunoSEQ multiplex PCR that amplified TCR beta CDR3 across 54 Vbeta and 13 Jbeta. TCRdb reprocessed the immunoSEQ multiplex PCR reads via MiXCR and lists one record per CDR3 protein. The sample holds about 140,000 distinct CDR3 sequences, roughly 94% seen once. Concerning this clonotype itself: Antigen specificity is unknown.

The study's findings and limits: The authors found no clonal expansion in Susac syndrome CD4+ T cell repertoires.

The CDR3 has 13 residues. Germline values: CDR1 DFQATT, CDR2 SNEGSKA (reference sequence). The V end lost 3 bases, the J end lost 2 bases, and 10 bases lay between the germline ends. The sequence was collected from a human donor with Susac syndrome. Sequenced sample: CD4+ T cells from PBMCs. The J gene is TRBJ2-5, the V gene TRBV20-1; D unclear. DNA for the CDR3: TGCAGTGCTAGTCTCGCATCTCAAGAGACCCAGTACTTC. Protein: CSASLASQETQYF.